This TCR beta chain was identified during a study of cytomegalovirus exposure and HLA in healthy donors. Findings and limits, study-wide: In a later analysis, TCR beta V- and J-gene trimming was associated with a missense DCLRE1C variant. The records held CMV serostatus as the only immune exposure information.

PCR employed 60 Vbeta and 13 Jbeta primers. Libraries were prepared by immunoSEQ multiplex PCR; TCRdb keeps only in-frame clonotypes and omits some of them. The sample includes about 99,000 clones, approximately 78% seen only once; the top ten take 1.5% to 2%. Regarding this clone: Its antigen is not identified.

V gave up 2 bases and J gave up 2 bases, with 13 bases separating them. The CDR3 contains 16 residues. The germline V gene encodes CDR1 KGHSH and CDR2 LQKENI. Specimen: PBMCs. The chain uses TRBV18 and TRBJ1-5; TRBD1 is a possible D gene (5 bases). The receptor's source is a middle-aged woman in good health and CMV-seronegative. CDR3 sequence: CASSPRGGAGNQPQHF. The CDR3 coding sequence is TGTGCCAGCTCACCAAGGGGAGGGGCTGGCAATCAGCCCCAGCATTTT. The full variable domain, rest sourced from reference TRBV18 and TRBJ1-5, is NAGVMQNPRHLVRRRGQEARLRCSPMKGHSHVYWYRQLPEEGLKFMVYLQKENIIDESGMPKERFSAEFPKEGPSILRIQQVVRGDSAAYFCASSPRGGAGNQPQHFGDGTRLSIL.